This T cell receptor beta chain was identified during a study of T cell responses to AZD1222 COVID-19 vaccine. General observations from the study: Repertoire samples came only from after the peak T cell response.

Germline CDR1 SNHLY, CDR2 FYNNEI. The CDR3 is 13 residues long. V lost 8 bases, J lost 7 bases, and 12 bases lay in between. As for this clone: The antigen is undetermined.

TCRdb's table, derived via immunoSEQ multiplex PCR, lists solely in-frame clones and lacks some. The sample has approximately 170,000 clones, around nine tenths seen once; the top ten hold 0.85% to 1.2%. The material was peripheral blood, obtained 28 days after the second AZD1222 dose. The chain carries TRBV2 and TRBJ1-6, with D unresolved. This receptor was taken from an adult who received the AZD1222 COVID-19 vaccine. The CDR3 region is CASLRAANSPLHF. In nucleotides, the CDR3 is TGTGCCAGCCTACGGGCTGCAAATTCACCCCTCCACTTT.